Below are 18 T cell receptor beta chains sequenced from a single sample in a study of shared clonotypes between healthy human individuals. Some clones are missing from TCRdb's copy, which holds only in-frame ones; the method was immunoSEQ multiplex PCR. The data show over a million clones, 78% seen once. Material: memory CD4+ T cells from PBMCs. The sample's subset: CD45RA-negative fraction. Receptors were obtained from a man aged 18 to 30 in good health. Some clones in this sample may be carry-over from other donors' samples.

This clone was seen once. The chain carries TRBV7-9 and TRBJ1-2, with unresolved D. Germline V gives CDR1 SEHNR, CDR2 FQNEAQ (reference sequence). This CDR3 contains 13 residues. Trimming took 2 bases from V and 3 from J, leaving 7 bases between them. The CDR3 loop is CASSLQLHYGYTF. CDR3 nucleotide sequence: TGTGCCAGCAGCTTACAACTACACTATGGCTACACCTTC.

The chain recombines TRBV19 with TRBJ2-5, with 10 bases lining up with TRBD1. V lost 3 bases and J lost 2; bases outside the gene matches: 15. The CDR3 consists of 19 residues. Germline V lookup: CDR1 LNHDA, CDR2 SQIVND (reference sequence). Here the CDR3 DNA reads TGTGCCAGTAGTATCTCCAAAACGCCTCGGACAGGGGGGCAAGAGACCCAGTACTTC. Its protein product is CASSISKTPRTGGQETQYF.

The chain employs TRBV5-1 and TRBJ2-7; 11 bases fit TRBD1. The germline gives CDR1 SGHRS, CDR2 YFSETQ. The CDR3 is 15 residues long. Losses at the gene ends were 3 bases for V and 3 bases for J; bases not matched to a gene: 5. The CDR3 reads CASSWTGGEVYEQYF. In DNA form, the CDR3 reads TGCGCCAGCAGCTGGACAGGGGGCGAAGTCTACGAGCAGTACTTC.

The chain employs TRBV5-1 and TRBJ2-7, with D tentatively TRBD2 (6 bases). The germline gives CDR1 SGHRS, CDR2 YFSETQ. This CDR3 spans 14 amino acids. Trimming took 3 bases from V and 2 from J, leaving 12 bases between them. The CDR3 is CASSSRPGAYEQYF. The CDR3 DNA sequence: TGCGCCAGCAGCTCCCGACCGGGAGCCTACGAGCAGTACTTC.

V usage is TRBV18 and J usage is TRBJ1-1; D gene uncertain. V lost 1 base and J 3 bases, leaving 18 bases between the germline ends. Looked up from germline, CDR1 is KGHSH and CDR2 is LQKENI. The CDR3 runs 17 residues. In DNA form, the CDR3 reads TGTGCCAGCTCACCACGGGAGGGAGCTGTTGCGGACACTGAAGCTTTCTTT. Its protein is CASSPREGAVADTEAFF.

This clone appeared a few times. This sequence joins TRBV10-3 and TRBJ1-1; no definite D call. This CDR3 is 13 amino acids long. Trimming shortened V by 0 bases and J by 11 bases, and 13 bases separated the two germline ends. Germline V gene sequence: CDR1 ENHRY, CDR2 SYGVKD. The CDR3 spells CAISESVGVGAFF. Written as DNA, the CDR3 is TGTGCCATCAGTGAGTCTGTCGGGGTAGGGGCTTTCTTT.

J is TRBJ2-3 and V is TRBV7-9; TRBD2 might be the D (6 bases). The CDR3 totals 13 residues. V dropped 2 bases and J dropped 5 bases, with 8 bases sitting between them. Germline V gives CDR1 SEHNR, CDR2 FQNEAQ (reference sequence). For the CDR3, the DNA is TGTGCCAGCAGCTTAATGGGACTAGATACGCAGTATTTT. It translates to CASSLMGLDTQYF.

J is TRBJ2-3 and V is TRBV5-4, with 9 positions matching TRBD1. V shed 5 bases, J shed 1 base, and the junction held 5 bases outside the gene matches. Germline V gives CDR1 SGHNT, CDR2 YYREEE (reference sequence). The CDR3 is made up of 15 amino acids. The CDR3 loop is CASRRDREGTDTQYF. In DNA form, the CDR3 reads TGTGCCAGCAGGCGGGACAGGGAGGGCACAGATACGCAGTATTTT. Supplemented by reference TRBV5-4 and TRBJ2-3, the full variable domain reads ETGVTQSPTHLIKTRGQQVTLRCSSQSGHNTVSWYQQALGQGPQFIFQYYREEENGRGNFPPRFSGLQFPNYSSELNVNALELDDSALYLCASRRDREGTDTQYFGPGTRLTVL.

This rearrangement joins TRBV5-1 to TRBJ1-1, with D unclear. The CDR3 has 13 amino acids. The germline CDR1 and CDR2 sequences are SGHRS and YFSETQ. Trimming pared 4 bases from V and 4 bases from J, leaving 11 bases between. CDR3 sequence reads: CASSPSGATEAFF. CDR3 DNA: TGCGCCAGCAGCCCTTCCGGAGCCACTGAAGCTTTCTTT.

The chain carries TRBV7-9 and TRBJ1-1; D perhaps matches TRBD1 (5 bases). CDR1 and CDR2 (germline): SEHNR, FQNEAQ (reference sequence). The CDR3 length is 17 residues. Trimming removed 5 bases from V and 4 bases from J, with 23 bases in between. The CDR3 region has the DNA TGTGCCAGCAGCCCCTTAGAGGTTTGGGGGGTGGGCACTGAAGCTTTCTTT. The encoded protein is CASSPLEVWGVGTEAFF.

The chain uses TRBV5-4 and TRBJ1-1; 8 bases match TRBD1. The germline V gene encodes CDR1 SGHNT and CDR2 YYREEE (reference sequence). The V segment lost 2 bases and the J segment 5 bases; nucleotides outside the gene matches: 8. The CDR3 sequence is 15 residues long. In DNA form, the CDR3 reads TGTGCCAGCAGCTTCGGACAGGGTAGGGAGACTGAAGCTTTCTTT. This gives the protein CASSFGQGRETEAFF.

The chain combines TRBV5-5 with TRBJ1-2; 7 bases align to TRBD1. Trimming cost V 0 bases and J 8 bases; bases outside gene matches: 7. Germline assignment: CDR1 SGHKS and CDR2 YYEKEE (reference sequence). This CDR3 spans 14 amino acids. The DNA of the CDR3 is TGTGCCAGCAGCTTGGTGGTGACAGGGATCGGCTACACCTTC. This sequence encodes CASSLVVTGIGYTF.

This chain links TRBV2 with TRBJ1-5, with D tentatively TRBD1 (5 bases). Deletions cut 1 base from V and 4 bases from J, with 11 bases between. This CDR3 is built from 15 residues. CDR1 SNHLY and CDR2 FYNNEI come from the germline V gene. The CDR3 protein is CASSEDGTQNQPQHF. The CDR3 bases are TGTGCCAGCAGTGAAGACGGGACTCAAAATCAGCCCCAGCATTTT. The full variable domain, its missing parts supplied by reference TRBV2 and TRBJ1-5, is EPEVTQTPSHQVTQMGQEVILRCVPISNHLYFYWYRQILGQKVEFLVSFYNNEISEKSEIFDDQFSVERPDGSNFTLKIRSTKLEDSAMYFCASSEDGTQNQPQHFGDGTRLSIL.

The gene calls are TRBV5-4 and TRBJ2-7; tentative D call: TRBD2 (6 bases). V dropped 4 bases and J dropped 4 bases, with 15 bases sitting between them. The CDR3 loop spans 14 amino acids. The germline V gene has CDR1 SGHNT and CDR2 YYREEE (reference sequence). The CDR3 here is CASSPEGTGYEQYF. The CDR3 DNA reads TGTGCCAGCAGCCCGGAGGGGACGGGGTACGAGCAGTACTTC.

The J gene is TRBJ2-5, the V gene TRBV18; the D gene is possibly TRBD2 (6 bases). The germline gives CDR1 KGHSH, CDR2 LQKENI. The CDR3 extends over 14 amino acids. V was trimmed by 3 bases and J by 1 base, leaving 9 bases between them. DNA of the CDR3: TGTGCCAGCTCACCTTGGGGGGTCCAAGAGACCCAGTACTTC. Its translation is CASSPWGVQETQYF.

This clone has only one observation. The chain employs TRBV5-5 and TRBJ1-1; D perhaps matches TRBD1 (6 bases). The CDR3 contains 14 residues. V dropped 3 bases and J dropped 4 bases, with 13 bases sitting between them. The germline V gene encodes CDR1 SGHKS and CDR2 YYEKEE (reference sequence). The CDR3 protein is CASSSRGRGTEAFF. CDR3 nucleotides: TGTGCCAGCAGCTCCAGGGGTCGGGGCACTGAAGCTTTCTTT.

This clone was counted only a few times. The chain joins TRBV6-4 to TRBJ2-1; tentative D call: TRBD2 (5 bases). CDR3 size: 15 residues. Per germline, CDR1 MRHNA and CDR2 SNTAGT. Trimming cost V 4 bases and J 3 bases, with 13 bases left between them. The CDR3 DNA reads as TGTGCCAGCAGTGTGATGGCGGGCCTCTACAATGAGCAGTTCTTC. Protein sequence: CASSVMAGLYNEQFF.

The genes are TRBV2 and TRBJ1-5; D gene uncertain. Trimming took off 2 bases at V and 3 bases at J, with 11 bases between the two ends. Germline V gene sequence: CDR1 SNHLY, CDR2 FYNNEI. The CDR3 contains 15 residues. CDR3 DNA: TGTGCCAGCAGTGAAACGGGGAGCCCCAATCAGCCCCAGCATTTT. Its protein is CASSETGSPNQPQHF.